This TCR beta chain was sequenced for a study of T cell repertoires in cytomegalovirus infection. CDR1 and CDR2 (germline): MNHEY, SVGAGI. V was trimmed by 5 bases and J by 6 bases, leaving 5 bases between them. The CDR3 has 12 amino acids. As to this clonotype: The target antigen is unknown.

TCRdb passed the reads through MiXCR, listing each CDR3 protein once. The sample lists some 350,000 distinct CDR3 sequences; roughly a third were seen once. Study-wide results and caveats: The ex vivo response was dominated by HLA-C-restricted CMV-specific TCR beta clonotypes.

The chain joins TRBV6-5 to TRBJ1-6; D is uncertain. The material was cultured PBMCs, obtained from culture after CMV antigen stimulation. The receptor's source is a human donor in good health (CMV status not recorded). Some clones in this sample may be carry-over from other donors' samples. This chain's CDR3 is CASSISNSPLHF. The CDR3 nucleotides are TGTGCCAGCAGTATTTCTAATTCACCCCTCCACTTT.